These 23 T cell receptor beta chains came from one sample sequenced in a study of CD8 T cells in Susac syndrome. cDNA came from about 0.5 to 1 ug RNA primed by random hexamers. TCRdb itself ran the immunoSEQ multiplex PCR reads through MiXCR, one entry per CDR3 protein. Of 65,000 to 95,000 distinct CDR3 sequences listed, nearly 95% were seen once; the top ten hold approximately 0.9%. Sequenced input: CD8+ T cells from PBMCs. These TCRs come from a human donor with Susac syndrome.

This chain uses TRBV24-1 with TRBJ2-1, with 10 positions matching TRBD2. V lost 2 bases and J lost 5; bases outside the gene matches: 11. Germline CDR1 reads KGHDR; CDR2 reads SFDVKD. The CDR3 is 18 amino acids. CDR3 loop: CATSDSTFLAGADNEQFF. The DNA of the CDR3 is TGTGCCACCAGTGATTCAACATTTCTAGCGGGAGCCGACAATGAGCAGTTCTTC.

A few counts support this clonotype. The rearrangement links TRBV27 to TRBJ2-5; weak D call: TRBD1 (6 bases). V lost 2 bases and J lost 5, with 12 bases in between. CDR3 length: 14 residues. Germline lookup yields CDR1 MNHEY and CDR2 SMNVEV (reference sequence). CDR3 sequence reads: CASSLGGQGETQYF. CDR3 nucleotides: TGTGCCAGCAGTTTAGGGGGACAAGGGGAGACCCAGTACTTC.

The chain recombines TRBV3-1 with TRBJ2-1; D is uncertain. Germline CDR1 reads LGHDT; CDR2 reads YNNKEL (reference sequence). The CDR3 contains 11 residues. Trimming left V 3 bases short and J 9 bases short, with 6 bases between. CDR3 amino acids: CASSQAGEQFF. The CDR3 DNA reads as TGTGCCAGCAGCCAGGCAGGTGAGCAGTTCTTC.

The rearrangement uses TRBV28 and TRBJ2-3; TRBD1 or TRBD2 may be the D gene (5 bases each). This CDR3 region has 14 residues. The V end lost 7 bases, the J end lost 6 bases, and 17 bases lay between the germline ends. CDR1 and CDR2 (germline): MDHEN, SYDVKM. Here the CDR3 reads CASTQLGEGDTQYF. CDR3 in DNA: TGTGCCAGCACCCAACTGGGGGAAGGGGATACGCAGTATTTT. The entire variable domain, with the rest obtained from reference TRBV28 and TRBJ2-3, is as follows: DVKVTQSSRYLVKRTGEKVFLECVQDMDHENMFWYRQDPGLGLRLIYFSYDVKMKEKGDIPEGYSVSREKKERFSLILESASTNQTSMYLCASTQLGEGDTQYFGPGTRLTVL.

CDR3 protein: CASLAGANTGELFF. The CDR3 DNA sequence: TGTGCCAGCCTAGCGGGGGCGAACACCGGGGAGCTGTTTTTT. This rearrangement joins TRBV6-5 to TRBJ2-2; 10 bases match TRBD2. V lost 8 bases and J lost 0; bases outside the gene matches: 0. CDR3 length: 14 amino acids. CDR1 MNHEY and CDR2 SVGAGI come from the germline V gene.

This clonotype was counted once. V is TRBV28 and J is TRBJ2-3, with 7 nucleotides matching TRBD1. V gave up 8 bases and J gave up 1 base; unmatched junction bases: 18. Germline V gene data show CDR1 as MDHEN and CDR2 as SYDVKM. This CDR3 is 18 amino acids long. The CDR3 sequence: CASEGQALNPLGTDTQYF. The CDR3 region has the DNA TGTGCCAGCGAAGGACAGGCCCTAAACCCTCTCGGCACAGATACGCAGTATTTT.

This clonotype came up once. V and J are TRBV5-1 and TRBJ2-1; maybe TRBD1 (6 bases). Germline values: CDR1 SGHRS, CDR2 YFSETQ. This CDR3 has 16 amino acids. V lost 4 bases to trimming and J lost 3 bases, with 17 bases between them. The CDR3 DNA is TGCGCCAGCAGCCCCATACTACAGGGCGTCTACAATGAGCAGTTCTTC. Translation gives CASSPILQGVYNEQFF.

The chain couples TRBV20-1 to TRBJ2-5, with 10 bases lining up with TRBD2. The CDR3 has 17 residues. CDR1 and CDR2 (germline): DFQATT, SNEGSKA (reference sequence). The V gene end was trimmed by 3 bases and the J gene end by 5 bases; junction bases not matched to a gene: 15. CDR3 residues: CSASGELAGSLGETQYF. For the CDR3, the DNA is TGCAGTGCTAGTGGGGAACTAGCGGGGAGCCTCGGGGAGACCCAGTACTTC.

This clonotype turned up a few times. This chain joins TRBV7-8 and TRBJ2-2, with TRBD2 matching over 7 bases. Germline loops: CDR1 SGHVS, CDR2 FQNEAQ. Trimming at V came to 2 bases and at J to 0 bases, leaving 9 bases not matched to a gene. The CDR3 totals 18 residues. The CDR3 DNA sequence: TGTGCCAGCAGCTTACAATCTAGCGGCCCTGCGAACACCGGGGAGCTGTTTTTT. This translates into CASSLQSSGPANTGELFF. The variable domain in full, completed from reference TRBV7-8 and TRBJ2-2, reads GAGVSQSPRYKVAKRGQDVALRCDPISGHVSLFWYQQALGQGPEFLTYFQNEAQLDKSGLPSDRFFAERPEGSVSTLKIQRTQQEDSAVYLCASSLQSSGPANTGELFFGEGSRLTVL.

This chain connects TRBV7-9 to TRBJ2-5; 8 bases agree with TRBD1. The J segment lost 4 bases and the V segment lost 5 bases, leaving 6 bases of the junction unmatched. CDR1 and CDR2 (germline): SEHNR, FQNEAQ (reference sequence). The CDR3 is 14 residues long. CDR3 sequence: CASSQQTGVETQYF. The CDR3 DNA reads as TGTGCCAGCAGCCAGCAGACAGGGGTAGAGACCCAGTACTTC.

The V call is TRBV27, the J call TRBJ1-5; D is perhaps TRBD1 (6 bases). Germline CDR1 is MNHEY and CDR2 is SMNVEV (reference sequence). The CDR3 totals 15 residues. Trimming cost V 6 bases and J 1 base, with 13 bases left between them. CDR3 in amino acids: CASSRTDESNQPQHF. CDR3 bases: TGTGCCAGCAGCCGGACAGATGAGAGCAATCAGCCCCAGCATTTT.

This sequence joins TRBV2 and TRBJ2-6; D perhaps matches TRBD1 (7 bases). The V end was cut by 7 bases, the J end by 1 base, with 20 bases between. CDR3 length: 18 residues. Germline V CDR1 and CDR2: SNHLY, FYNNEI. CDR3 DNA sequence: TGTGCCAGCACCCTCGGCGGGACAGCGCCATCTGGGGCCAACGTCCTGACTTTC. This gives the protein CASTLGGTAPSGANVLTF.

This clonotype showed up just a few times. The J gene is TRBJ1-1, the V gene TRBV6-1; no firm D call. Trimming removed 5 bases from V and 1 base from J, with 11 bases in between. This CDR3 region has 14 residues. CDR1 MNHNS and CDR2 SASEGT come from the germline V gene. The CDR3 DNA reads TGTGCCAGCAGTCCTTGGACGGAGAACACTGAAGCTTTCTTT. Its protein is CASSPWTENTEAFF.

The chain joins TRBV28 to TRBJ1-2, with D uncertain. The CDR3 sequence is 14 residues long. Germline assignment: CDR1 MDHEN and CDR2 SYDVKM. The V and J ends lost 6 bases and 8 bases respectively, with 19 bases between them. CDR3 DNA sequence: TGTGCCAGCAGCCCGTTTGCGGCTACTAGCGGCTACACCTTC. This encodes CASSPFAATSGYTF.

This clonotype was seen a single time. The chain recombines TRBV7-9 with TRBJ1-1; possible D gene TRBD1, 6 bases. CDR1 and CDR2 from the germline V gene are SEHNR and FQNEAQ (reference sequence). The length of the CDR3 is 16 residues. Trimming pared 5 bases from V and 0 bases from J, leaving 16 bases between. The CDR3 is CASSPLRDRMNTEAFF. In nucleotides, the CDR3 is TGTGCCAGCAGCCCCCTCCGCGACAGGATGAACACTGAAGCTTTCTTT.

The CDR3 protein is CASSQENLMNQPQHF. The CDR3 DNA is TGTGCCAGCAGCCAAGAAAATCTGATGAATCAGCCCCAGCATTTT. J is TRBJ1-5 and V is TRBV4-2, with unresolved D. V lost 0 bases and J 4 bases, leaving 10 bases between the germline ends. Germline V gives CDR1 LGHNA, CDR2 YNFKEQ. The CDR3 length is 15 residues.

This clonotype was detected once. The chain recombines TRBV15 with TRBJ1-4, with D possibly being TRBD1 (6 bases). With 8 bases removed from V and 4 bases from J, the gap between germline ends came to 17 bases. Per the germline V gene, CDR1 is LNHNV and CDR2 is YYDKDF (reference sequence). The CDR3 is 15 amino acids. As DNA, the CDR3 is TGTGCCACCGGACAGTCGACAGGAATTAATGAAAAACTGTTTTTT. It codes for CATGQSTGINEKLFF.

The rearrangement uses TRBV18 and TRBJ2-3; 9 bases are shared with TRBD2. CDR1 is KGHSH, CDR2 LQKENI, per germline. With V trimmed by 0 bases and J by 2 bases, 6 bases remained unmatched. CDR3 length equals 17 residues. This CDR3 reads CASSPPVLAGNTDTQYF. The CDR3 coding sequence is TGTGCCAGCTCACCACCGGTCCTAGCGGGGAACACAGATACGCAGTATTTT.

The chain has TRBV20-1 and TRBJ1-2; D uncertain. This CDR3 has 15 amino acids. Deletions cut 4 bases from V and 4 bases from J, with 19 bases between. Germline values: CDR1 DFQATT, CDR2 SNEGSKA (reference sequence). The CDR3 bases are TGCAGTGCTATACCAACCGGAGTGGCCATCTATGGCTACACCTTC. Its translation: CSAIPTGVAIYGYTF.

The J gene is TRBJ2-2, the V gene TRBV20-1; no clear D. This CDR3 spans 11 amino acids. V shed 3 bases and J shed 7 bases, with 6 bases lying between them. The germline V gene has CDR1 DFQATT and CDR2 SNEGSKA (reference sequence). The CDR3 reads CSASGLGELFF. CDR3 DNA: TGCAGTGCTAGCGGCCTCGGGGAGCTGTTTTTT.

V gene TRBV20-1 combines with J gene TRBJ2-4, with TRBD2 matching 9 bases. Germline V gene sequence: CDR1 DFQATT, CDR2 SNEGSKA (reference sequence). The CDR3 totals 16 residues. The junction had 6 bases not matched to a gene; V was cut back by 3 bases and J by 0 bases. CDR3 nucleotide sequence: TGCAGTGCTAGTCTTTTAGCGGGGGCAGCCAAAAACATTCAGTACTTC. Protein product: CSASLLAGAAKNIQYF.

The chain combines TRBV13 with TRBJ2-1; D is ambiguous. This CDR3 contains 15 residues. Trimming removed 5 bases at V and 6 bases at J, with 17 bases between. Germline CDR1 reads PRHDT; CDR2 reads FYEKMQ (reference sequence). The CDR3, as DNA: TGTGCCAGCAGCCCCCGAATGGCGGCAAGCAATGAGCAGTTCTTC. Translated, it gives CASSPRMAASNEQFF.

V gene TRBV15 combines with J gene TRBJ2-7, with D tentatively TRBD1 (6 bases). V lost 0 bases and J 5 bases, leaving 14 bases between the germline ends. The germline CDR1 and CDR2 sequences are LNHNV and YYDKDF (reference sequence). The CDR3 runs 15 residues. CDR3 residues: CATSREWGPGHEQYF. The DNA for the CDR3 is TGTGCCACCAGCAGAGAATGGGGGCCGGGCCACGAGCAGTACTTC.